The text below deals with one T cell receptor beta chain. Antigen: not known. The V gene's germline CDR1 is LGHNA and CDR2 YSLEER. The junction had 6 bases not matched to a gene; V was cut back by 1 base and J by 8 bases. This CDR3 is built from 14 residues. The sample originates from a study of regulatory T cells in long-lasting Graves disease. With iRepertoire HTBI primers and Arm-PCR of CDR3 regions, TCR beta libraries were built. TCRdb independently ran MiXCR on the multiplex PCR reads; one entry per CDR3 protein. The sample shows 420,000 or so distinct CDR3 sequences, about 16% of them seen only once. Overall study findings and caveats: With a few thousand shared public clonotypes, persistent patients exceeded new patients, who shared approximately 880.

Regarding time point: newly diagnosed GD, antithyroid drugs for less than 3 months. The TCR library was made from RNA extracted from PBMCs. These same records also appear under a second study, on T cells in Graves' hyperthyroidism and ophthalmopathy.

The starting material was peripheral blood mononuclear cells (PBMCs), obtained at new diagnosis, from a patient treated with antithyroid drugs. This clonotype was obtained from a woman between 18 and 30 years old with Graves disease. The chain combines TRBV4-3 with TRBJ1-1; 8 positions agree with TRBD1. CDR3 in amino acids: CASSQGTGKIEAFF. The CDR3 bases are TGCGCCAGCAGCCAAGGGACAGGGAAAATCGAAGCTTTCTTT.